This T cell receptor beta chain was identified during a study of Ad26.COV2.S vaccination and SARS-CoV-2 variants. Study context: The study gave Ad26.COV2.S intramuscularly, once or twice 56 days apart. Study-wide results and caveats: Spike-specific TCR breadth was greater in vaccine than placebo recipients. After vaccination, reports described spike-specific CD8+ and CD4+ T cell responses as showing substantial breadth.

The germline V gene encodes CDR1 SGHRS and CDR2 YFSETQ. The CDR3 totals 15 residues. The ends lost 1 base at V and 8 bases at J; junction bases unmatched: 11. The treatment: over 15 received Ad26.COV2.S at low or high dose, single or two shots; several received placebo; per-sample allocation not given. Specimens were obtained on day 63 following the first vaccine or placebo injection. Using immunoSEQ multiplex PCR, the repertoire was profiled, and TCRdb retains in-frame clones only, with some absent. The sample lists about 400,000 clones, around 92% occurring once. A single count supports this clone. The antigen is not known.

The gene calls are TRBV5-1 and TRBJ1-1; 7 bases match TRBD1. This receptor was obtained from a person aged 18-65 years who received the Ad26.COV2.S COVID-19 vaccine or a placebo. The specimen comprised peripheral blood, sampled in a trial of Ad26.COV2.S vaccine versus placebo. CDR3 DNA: TGCGCCAGCAGCTTGACAGGGGCCCCCCTCGGCGAAGCTTTCTTT. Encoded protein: CASSLTGAPLGEAFF.